This T cell receptor (beta chain) derives from a study of breast tumors, draining lymph nodes, adjacent tissues. On this clonotype itself: The junction does not match germline at one end; this may be a read error.

One entry per CDR3 protein, called by TCRdb with MiXCR from the multiplex PCR reads. Seen here are 85,000 to 130,000 distinct CDR3 sequences, 30% observed once, and the top ten hold 5.5% to 7%. The lymph nodes were axillary draining lymph nodes from breast cancer patients. The sequencing sample was made of axillary lymph node tissue. The TCR was taken from a female donor with breast cancer. Some clones in this sample may be carry-over from other donors' samples.

The CDR3: CANSPVHYNEQFF. As DNA, the CDR3 is TGTGCCAACAGCCCGGTGCACTACAATGAGCAGTTCTTC. The chain couples TRBV7-9 to TRBJ2-1; D not certain. From germline, CDR1 is SEHNR and CDR2 FQNEAQ (reference sequence). The CDR3 totals 13 residues.